A single T cell receptor (beta chain) is shown here with its context. Antigen specificity is unknown. Thyroid ultrasound and orbital computed tomography, with clinical symptoms and serum thyroxine and TRAb, informed diagnoses. There were TCR beta CDR3 regions amplified from RNA transcripts. A set of HTBI primers served as the primers for a first-round RT-PCR of the TCR CDR3. One entry per CDR3 protein, called by TCRdb with MiXCR from the multiplex PCR reads. The sample lists a few hundred thousand distinct CDR3 sequences, roughly 15% occurring once. The V end lost 9 bases, the J end lost 3 bases, and 15 bases lay between the germline ends. The germline gives CDR1 ENHRY, CDR2 SYGVKD. The CDR3 has 13 amino acids. This sample stems from a study of T cells in Graves' hyperthyroidism and ophthalmopathy. Study observations and caveats: Most expanded thyroid clonotypes above 0.001 recurred in blood.

Sequencing was done on a sample of blood. The chain has TRBV10-3 and TRBJ2-7, with D possibly matching TRBD2 (6 bases). The sequence was obtained from a woman aged 25-40 years with Graves' ophthalmopathy. CDR3 sequence (DNA): TGTGCCATGTCGGGGGAATACGGCTACGAGCAGTACTTC. Translated, it gives CAMSGEYGYEQYF.